Listed below are T cell receptor beta chains from one sample, sequenced in a study of CD8 T cells in Susac syndrome. TCRdb recomputed calls from the immunoSEQ multiplex PCR reads with MiXCR, one row per CDR3 protein. The sample shows around 150,000 distinct CDR3 sequences, about 93% of them seen only once. The material sequenced was CD8+ T cells from PBMCs. The receptors originated from a human donor in good health. Each CDR3 is given with its conserved first and last residue. D genes are given only for firm matches.

D gene	V gene	J gene	CDR3 protein	CDR3 DNA
TRBD1	TRBV15	TRBJ2-2	CATSGRDRGTGELFF	TGTGCCACCAGCGGAAGGGACAGGGGCACCGGGGAGCTGTTTTTT
TRBD1	TRBV18	TRBJ2-7	CASSQYAPGTGSHEQYF	TGTGCCAGCTCACAATACGCCCCCGGGACAGGGTCCCACGAGCAGTACTTC
.	TRBV16	TRBJ1-5	CASSQRLQVNQPQHF	TGTGCCAGCAGCCAACGGTTACAGGTCAATCAGCCCCAGCATTTT
TRBD1	TRBV20-1	TRBJ2-7	CSAPTGGTYEQYF	TGCAGTGCTCCAACAGGGGGAACCTACGAGCAGTACTTC
.	TRBV24-1	TRBJ2-1	CATEEANGNEQFF	TGTGCCACCGAAGAGGCCAATGGCAATGAGCAGTTCTTC
.	TRBV28	TRBJ1-1	CASRTVRMNTEAFF	TGTGCCAGCAGGACAGTCCGCATGAACACTGAAGCTTTCTTT
.	TRBV12-5	TRBJ2-1	CASGLALTAGEQFF	TGTGCTAGTGGTCTGGCCCTTACGGCGGGTGAGCAGTTCTTC
.	TRBV29-1	TRBJ2-7	CSVLGEGGYEQYF	TGCAGCGTCCTCGGCGAGGGGGGCTACGAGCAGTACTTC
.	TRBV11-3	TRBJ2-1	CASSLHRAITSYNEQFF	TGTGCCAGCAGCTTACATCGGGCGATTACCTCCTACAATGAGCAGTTCTTC
.	TRBV20-1	TRBJ2-2	CSAGRGAGELFF	TGCAGTGCGGGTAGGGGGGCCGGGGAGCTGTTTTTT
.	TRBV28	TRBJ1-5	CASSPYTGMGNQPQHF	TGTGCCAGCAGTCCGTACACGGGAATGGGCAATCAGCCCCAGCATTTT
.	TRBV12-3/TRBV12-4	TRBJ2-1	CASSLIPSSYNEQFF	TGTGCCAGCAGCCTTATACCAAGCTCCTACAATGAGCAGTTCTTC
TRBD1	TRBV7-9	TRBJ2-3	CASRPTDRESFDTQYF	TGTGCCAGCAGACCAACGGACAGGGAAAGTTTCGATACGCAGTATTTT
.	TRBV30	TRBJ1-1	CAWGTRPEAFF	TGTGCCTGGGGGACACGGCCTGAAGCTTTCTTT
TRBD1	TRBV30	TRBJ2-1	CAFDRGSSYNEQFF	TGTGCCTTTGACAGGGGGAGCTCCTACAATGAGCAGTTCTTC